The clone carrying this T cell receptor beta chain was recorded at least ten times. Its antigen is unknown. Alongside a J-beta primer mix, a sample-barcoded 5' primer served in a second PCR lasting 7 to 11 cycles. A template-switch adaptor with 12 random nucleotides tagged each cDNA molecule. TCRdb reprocessed the 5' RACE reads with MiXCR, giving one entry per CDR3 protein. The profile shows hundreds of thousands of distinct CDR3 sequences, about 52% of them singletons. The sample comes from a study of blood T cells in healthy people across ages. The CDR3 runs 18 residues. Germline V gene sequence: CDR1 MNHEY, CDR2 SVGAGI. V gave up 8 bases and J gave up 0 bases; unmatched junction bases: 9. General study results and limits: The fall in TCR beta diversity per million T cells was roughly linear with age.

Sample: blood. This chain connects TRBV6-5 to TRBJ2-1; the match to TRBD2 covers 14 bases. The clonotype was recovered from a man in his sixties in good health. The CDR3 is CASSEGLAGAHSYNEQFF. The CDR3 nucleotides read TGTGCCAGCTCGGAGGGACTAGCGGGAGCGCACTCCTACAATGAGCAGTTCTTC.